This TCR beta chain was captured by sequencing in a study of human T cells and chemical hapten exposure. Across the whole study: Researchers reported sensitizing a roughly 2 cm by roughly 2 cm upper inner arm skin site with 2% DPC.

Via MiXCR, TCRdb re-called the RACE reads, giving one row per CDR3 protein. The sample has approximately 70,000 distinct CDR3 sequences, about 9.1% seen once. This clonotype was recorded at least ten times. This CDR3 comprises 17 residues. V lost 3 bases, J lost 6 bases, and 9 bases stayed unmatched. Time point indicated: patch test 1, 2 weeks after DPC sensitization. Treatment meaning: therapeutic diphenylcyclopropenone sensitization with weekly scalp DPC. The chain employs TRBV23-1 and TRBJ2-3, with TRBD2 matching 13 bases. TRBV23-1 is classed as an ORF, of uncertain function. The starting material was whole blood, obtained in connection with sensitization to the hapten diphenylcyclopropenone (DPC). The sequence came from a woman in her forties with alopecia areata. Some clones in this sample may be carry-over from other donors' samples. CDR3 sequence reads: CASSQQTSGGALDTQYF. As DNA, the CDR3 is TGCGCCAGCAGTCAGCAAACTAGCGGGGGGGCATTGGATACGCAGTATTTT.